This T cell receptor beta chain was obtained from a study of blood T cell repertoires in COVID-19. Looked up from germline, CDR1 is MRHNA and CDR2 is SNTAGT. V shed 6 bases, J shed 3 bases, and the junction held 4 bases outside the gene matches. CDR3 length equals 13 residues. In the authors' workflow: Amplification of reference gene primers was used by the study to estimate nucleated cell counts. Repertoires were generated with immunoSEQ multiplex PCR, while TCRdb's copy carries only in-frame clones and drops some. V and J calls and clone size are given by that table; D and trimming were obtained from the DNA. The sample includes 97,000 or so clones, around 76% of them seen just once.

The sequence was collected from an older man with acute or convalescent COVID-19. The chain couples TRBV6-4 to TRBJ1-1; 7 positions match TRBD1. The sequenced sample consisted of peripheral blood. DNA for the CDR3: TGTGCCAGCAGCGCCAGGGGGGACACTGAAGCTTTCTTT. Its protein is CASSARGDTEAFF.